This T cell receptor (beta chain) derives from a study of identifying expanded T cells in peripheral blood. General study findings and limits: Variance in clone template counts between roughly two-week samples significantly increased with total template count across all healthy donors.

Comment on this clone: Its cognate antigen is unknown.

CDR1 is MNHEY, CDR2 SVGAGI, per germline. The CDR3 length is 13 residues. The germline V and J ends were trimmed by 7 bases and 7 bases, with 14 bases remaining between them. Using immunoSEQ multiplex PCR, the repertoire was profiled, and TCRdb retains in-frame clones only, with some absent. The sample records 50,000 to 75,000 clones, over 75% being singletons. This receptor was taken from a person aged 18 to 69 in good health. The genes are TRBV6-5 and TRBJ2-1, with a weak D call TRBD2 (5 bases). Sample: blood. The CDR3 nucleotides are TGTGCCAGCACCAACCTAGGAGGAAATGAGCAGTTCTTC. Its protein is CASTNLGGNEQFF.